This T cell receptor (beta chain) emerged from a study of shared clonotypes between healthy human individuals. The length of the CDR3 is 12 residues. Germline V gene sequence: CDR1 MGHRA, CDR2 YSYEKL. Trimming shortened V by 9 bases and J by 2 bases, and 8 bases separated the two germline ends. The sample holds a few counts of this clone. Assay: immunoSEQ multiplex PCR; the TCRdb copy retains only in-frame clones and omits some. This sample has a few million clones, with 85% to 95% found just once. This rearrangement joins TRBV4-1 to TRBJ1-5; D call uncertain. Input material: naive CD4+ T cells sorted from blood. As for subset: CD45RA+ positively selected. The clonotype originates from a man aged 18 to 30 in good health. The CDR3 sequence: CARAGGNQPQHF. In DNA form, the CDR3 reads TGCGCCAGAGCTGGAGGCAATCAGCCCCAGCATTTT.